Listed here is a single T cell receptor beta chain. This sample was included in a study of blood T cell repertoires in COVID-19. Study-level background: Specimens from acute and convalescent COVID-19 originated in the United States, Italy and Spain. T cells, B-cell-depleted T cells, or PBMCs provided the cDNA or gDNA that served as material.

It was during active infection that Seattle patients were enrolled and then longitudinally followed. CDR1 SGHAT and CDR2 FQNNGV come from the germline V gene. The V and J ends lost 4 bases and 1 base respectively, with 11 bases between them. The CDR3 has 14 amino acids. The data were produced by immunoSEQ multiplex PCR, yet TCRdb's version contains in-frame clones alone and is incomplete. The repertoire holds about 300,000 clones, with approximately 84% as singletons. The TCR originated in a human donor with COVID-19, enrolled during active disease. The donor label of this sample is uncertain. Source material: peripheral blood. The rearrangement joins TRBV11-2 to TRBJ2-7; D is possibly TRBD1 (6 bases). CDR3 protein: CASSYDRFSYEQYF. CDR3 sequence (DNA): TGTGCCAGCAGCTACGACAGGTTTTCCTACGAGCAGTACTTC.